This TCR beta chain is from a study of blood T cell repertoires in COVID-19. Study-wide context: Sample material is recorded as cDNA or gDNA derived from T cells, B-cell-depleted T cells, or PBMCs.

Sequencing used immunoSEQ multiplex PCR; TCRdb keeps in-frame clones, though not all of them. Of around 470,000 clones in the sample, about nine tenths were seen once. Germline V CDR1 and CDR2: SGHNT, YYREEE (reference sequence). The CDR3 covers 14 residues. Trimming stripped 3 bases from V and 2 bases from J, with 11 bases between. The TCR comes from a man younger than 35 who had recovered from COVID-19. The chain is built from TRBV5-4 and TRBJ1-1, with D possibly being TRBD1 (6 bases). Input material: PBMCs or T cells enriched from blood (not recorded which). The CDR3 region is CASSSNRDNTEAFF. CDR3 DNA sequence: TGTGCCAGCAGCTCCAACAGGGACAACACTGAAGCTTTCTTT.